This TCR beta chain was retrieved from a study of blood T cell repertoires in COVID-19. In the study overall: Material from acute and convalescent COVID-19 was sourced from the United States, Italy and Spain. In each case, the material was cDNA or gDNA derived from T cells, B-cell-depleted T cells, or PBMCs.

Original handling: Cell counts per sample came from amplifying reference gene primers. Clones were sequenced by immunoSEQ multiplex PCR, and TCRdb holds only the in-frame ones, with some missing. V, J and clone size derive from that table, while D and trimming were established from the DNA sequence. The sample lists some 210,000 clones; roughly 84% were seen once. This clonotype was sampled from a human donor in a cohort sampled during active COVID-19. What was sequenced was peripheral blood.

For the CDR3, the DNA is TGTGCCAGCAGTTTAACGCGAAATGAGCAGTTCTTC. Translating gives CASSLTRNEQFF. This chain connects TRBV28 to TRBJ2-1; unclear D gene. This CDR3 has 12 amino acids. Germline assignment: CDR1 MDHEN and CDR2 SYDVKM. V lost 2 bases and J lost 7, with 6 bases in between.